This T cell receptor beta chain was profiled in a study of blood T cells in healthy people across ages. A J-beta primer mix and a sample-barcoded 5' primer were used in a second PCR of about 7 to 12 cycles. Using its own MiXCR run on the 5' RACE reads, TCRdb lists one record per CDR3 protein. The sample lists about 800,000 distinct CDR3 sequences, 55% to 70% occurring once. Remarks on this clonotype: Its antigen is unknown.

The CDR3 totals 16 residues. The J segment lost 5 bases and the V segment lost 7 bases, leaving 16 bases of the junction unmatched. Study results and caveats: Long-lived and aged donors differed, with more naive CD4+ cells and higher diversity in the long-lived.

This TCR was recovered from a young man in good health. The chain links TRBV12-3 or TRBV12-4 to TRBJ2-5; 7 nucleotides align to TRBD1. The sample consisted of blood. The CDR3 here is CASKLTMTGIRETQYF. For the CDR3, the DNA is TGTGCCAGCAAATTAACTATGACAGGGATTCGGGAGACCCAGTACTTC.